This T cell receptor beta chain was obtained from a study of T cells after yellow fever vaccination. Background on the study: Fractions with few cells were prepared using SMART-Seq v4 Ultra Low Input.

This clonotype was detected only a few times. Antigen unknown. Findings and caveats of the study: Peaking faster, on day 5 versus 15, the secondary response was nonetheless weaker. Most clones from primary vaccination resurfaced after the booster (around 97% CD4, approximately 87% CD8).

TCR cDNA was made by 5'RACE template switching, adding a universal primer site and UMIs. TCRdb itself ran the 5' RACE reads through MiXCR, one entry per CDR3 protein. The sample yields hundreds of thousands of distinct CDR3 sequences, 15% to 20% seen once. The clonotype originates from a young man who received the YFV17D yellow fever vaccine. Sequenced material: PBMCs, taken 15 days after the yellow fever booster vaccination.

The CDR3 sequence: CASSAGHDLDEQYF. For the CDR3, the DNA is TGTGCCAGCAGCGCAGGGCATGACTTGGACGAGCAGTACTTC. This chain links TRBV9 with TRBJ2-7; possibly TRBD1 for D (5 bases). This CDR3 is built from 14 residues. V gave up 3 bases and J gave up 5 bases, with 15 bases separating them. Germline V gives CDR1 SGDLS, CDR2 YYNGEE. Variable domain in full (rest from reference TRBV9 and TRBJ2-7): DSGVTQTPKHLITATGQRVTLRCSPRSGDLSVYWYQQSLDQGLQFLIQYYNGEERAKGNILERFSAQQFPDLHSELNLSSLELGDSALYFCASSAGHDLDEQYFGPGTRLTVT.